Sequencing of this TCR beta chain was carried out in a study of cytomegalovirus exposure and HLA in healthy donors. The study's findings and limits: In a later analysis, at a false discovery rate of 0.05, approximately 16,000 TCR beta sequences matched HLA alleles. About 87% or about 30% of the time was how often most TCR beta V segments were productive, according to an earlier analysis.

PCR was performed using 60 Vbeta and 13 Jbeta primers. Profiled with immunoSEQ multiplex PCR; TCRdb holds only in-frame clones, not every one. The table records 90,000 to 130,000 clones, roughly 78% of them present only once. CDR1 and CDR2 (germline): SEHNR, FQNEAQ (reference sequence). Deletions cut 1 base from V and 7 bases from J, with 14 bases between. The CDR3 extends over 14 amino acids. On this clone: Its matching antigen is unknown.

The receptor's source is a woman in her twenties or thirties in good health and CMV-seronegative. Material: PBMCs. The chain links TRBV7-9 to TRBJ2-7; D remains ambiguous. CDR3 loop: CASSLDSGPREQYF. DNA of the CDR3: TGTGCCAGCAGCTTAGATTCGGGTCCGAGGGAGCAGTACTTC. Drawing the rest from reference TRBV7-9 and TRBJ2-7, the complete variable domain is DTGVSQNPRHKITKRGQNVTFRCDPISEHNRLYWYRQTLGQGPEFLTYFQNEAQLEKSRLLSDRFSAERPKGSFSTLEIQRTEQGDSAMYLCASSLDSGPREQYFGPGTRLTVT.